This TCR beta chain was recorded in a study of blood T cell repertoires in COVID-19. At the level of the study: The cDNA or gDNA used as material had been derived from T cells, B-cell-depleted T cells, or PBMCs.

Per the authors' pipeline: Estimates of nucleated cell counts were drawn from the amplification of reference gene primers. The table came from immunoSEQ multiplex PCR; TCRdb's copy has only in-frame clones and leaves some out. The V and J calls and clone size are taken from that table; D and trimming were inferred from the DNA. The sample has about 250,000 clones, around 84% seen once. Germline lookup yields CDR1 ENHRY and CDR2 SYGVKD. The CDR3 spans 11 residues. Trimming removed 11 bases from V and 4 bases from J, with 12 bases in between. Sequenced sample: PBMCs or T cells enriched from blood (not recorded which). The TCR sequence derives from a middle-aged man who had recovered from COVID-19. This chain joins TRBV10-3 and TRBJ2-7, with D possibly TRBD2 on 6 matching bases. CDR3 DNA sequence: TGTGCCCTCAATAGCGGATACGAGCAGTACTTC. Protein product: CALNSGYEQYF.